The sequence of this TCR beta chain was determined in a study of T cells expressing NK-cell markers. From its re-call of the 5' RACE reads, TCRdb lists each CDR3 protein once, without DNA. With 350,000 to 500,000 distinct CDR3 sequences in the sample, the ten largest clones hold under 7.5%. CDR3 size: 11 residues. Per germline, CDR1 DFQATT and CDR2 SNEGSKA (reference sequence). The sequencing sample was made of blood T cells: a sorted CD56 or NKG2C T cell subset, CD4+ or CD8+ T cells, or bulk PBMC T cells (not recorded which). The receptor was derived from a woman aged 18 to 75 in good health. The V gene is TRBV20-1, the J gene TRBJ1-1; TCRdb returns TRBD1, unconfirmable since there is no DNA. The CDR3 region is CSAGTSGGAFF.